One sample yielded the 25 T cell receptor beta chains listed below, sequenced in a study of human T cells and chemical hapten exposure. Time point: patch test 1, 2 weeks after DPC sensitization. Sample treatment: therapeutic diphenylcyclopropenone sensitization with weekly scalp DPC. TCRdb recomputed calls from the RACE reads with MiXCR, one row per CDR3 protein. The data contain about 360,000 distinct CDR3 sequences, roughly 6.9% of them singletons. The sample was whole blood, taken in connection with sensitization to the hapten diphenylcyclopropenone (DPC). These receptors all stem from a woman younger than 35 with alopecia areata. Some clones in this sample may be carry-over from other donors' samples.

This clonotype was seen a handful of times. This rearrangement joins TRBV2 to TRBJ2-3; tentatively, D is TRBD1 or TRBD2 (5 bases each). V gave up 11 bases and J gave up 4 bases, with 10 bases separating them. CDR1 and CDR2 from the germline V gene are SNHLY and FYNNEI. The CDR3 consists of 11 residues. CDR3 DNA: TGTGCCGGTGGGGGACCAGATACGCAGTATTTT. Residues: CAGGGPDTQYF.

This clonotype was counted ten times or more. The chain uses TRBV6-5 and TRBJ2-3, with D perhaps TRBD2 (5 bases). The length of the CDR3 is 14 residues. V lost 0 bases, J lost 3 bases, and 7 bases lay in between. CDR1 and CDR2 from the germline V gene are MNHEY and SVGAGI. As DNA, the CDR3 is TGTGCCAGCAGTTACTCGCTAGCTACAGATACGCAGTATTTT. It encodes CASSYSLATDTQYF.

Worth noting for this clonotype: Because it lacks the conserved phenylalanine or tryptophan at the end, this CDR3 is likely a read error. This rearrangement joins TRBV28 to TRBJ1-1, with unresolved D. The CDR3 consists of 16 residues. The germline V and J ends were trimmed by 3 bases and 3 bases, with 17 bases remaining between them. Germline CDR1 reads MDHEN; CDR2 reads SYDVKM. CDR3 amino acids: CASSFHDFLGYTEAFL. The CDR3 DNA is TGTGCCAGCAGTTTCCACGACTTTTTGGGGTACACTGAAGCTTTCCTT.

The chain links TRBV27 to TRBJ1-6, with 12 bases identical to TRBD1. CDR3 length: 18 amino acids. With 7 bases clipped from V and 6 bases from J, the junction kept 13 bases outside the gene matches. Germline values: CDR1 MNHEY, CDR2 SMNVEV (reference sequence). The CDR3 spells CASTFARDRGPGNSPLHF. The DNA for the CDR3 is TGTGCCAGCACCTTCGCCCGGGACAGGGGGCCGGGTAATTCACCCCTCCACTTT.

This clonotype was picked up many times. This sequence joins TRBV5-1 and TRBJ2-7; D not resolved. The germline V gene has CDR1 SGHRS and CDR2 YFSETQ. Between the trimmed V and J ends, which lost 2 bases and 7 bases, there was a span of 13 bases. The CDR3 has 13 residues. In DNA form, the CDR3 reads TGCGCCAGCAGCTTAGTGGGCGACGGGGAGCAGTACTTC. It translates to CASSLVGDGEQYF.

In this sample, this clonotype turned up a few times. The J gene is TRBJ1-1, the V gene TRBV7-6; possible D gene TRBD1, 6 bases. This CDR3 contains 12 residues. Germline V gene data show CDR1 as SGHVS and CDR2 as FNYEAQ. Trimming removed 6 bases from V and 5 bases from J, with 10 bases in between. The CDR3: CASRSTGTEAFF. As DNA, the CDR3 is TGTGCCAGCAGGTCAACAGGGACTGAAGCTTTCTTT. The whole variable domain, remainder taken from reference TRBV7-6 and TRBJ1-1, is GAGVSQSPRYKVTKRGQDVALRCDPISGHVSLYWYRQALGQGPEFLTYFNYEAQQDKSGLPNDRFSAERPEGSISTLTIQRTEQRDSAMYRCASRSTGTEAFFGQGTRLTVV.

This clonotype was recorded at least ten times. The chain uses TRBV11-2 and TRBJ2-5; 8 nucleotides line up with TRBD1. The CDR3 consists of 15 residues. The J segment lost 9 bases and the V segment lost 2 bases, leaving 11 bases of the junction unmatched. The germline CDR1 and CDR2 sequences are SGHAT and FQNNGV. CDR3 in amino acids: CASSLPAGGAGAQYF. The CDR3 DNA is TGTGCCAGCAGCTTACCTGCAGGGGGCGCAGGAGCCCAGTACTTC.

Points on this clonotype: A much larger clone lies one base from this, so it may be a read error. J is TRBJ2-4 and V is TRBV7-9, with D unclear. The germline V gene encodes CDR1 SEHNR and CDR2 FQNEAQ (reference sequence). Deletions cut 1 base from V and 11 bases from J, with 12 bases between. The CDR3 has 13 residues. CDR3 loop: CASSLVGNNFQYF. CDR3 DNA sequence: TGTGCCAGCAGCTTAGTGGGAAATAACTTTCAGTACTTC.

The sample holds many counts of this clonotype. The chain combines TRBV20-1 with TRBJ2-7; TRBD2 matches 8 bases. Germline V gene sequence: CDR1 DFQATT, CDR2 SNEGSKA (reference sequence). Trimming cost V 3 bases and J 3 bases; bases outside gene matches: 7. This CDR3 spans 14 amino acids. CDR3 in amino acids: CSASSGVEDYEQYF. The CDR3 DNA is TGCAGTGCTAGTAGCGGGGTAGAGGACTACGAGCAGTACTTC.

This clonotype was detected only a few times. The chain links TRBV29-1 to TRBJ1-1; D is undetermined. Looked up from germline, CDR1 is SQVTM and CDR2 is ANQGSEA. This CDR3 spans 12 amino acids. Trimming stripped 5 bases from V and 2 bases from J, with 9 bases between. The CDR3 DNA is TGCAGCGTTCGAGGCAGAAACACTGAAGCTTTCTTT. As protein: CSVRGRNTEAFF.

The chain is built from TRBV7-9 and TRBJ1-1; D uncertain. Trimming left V 2 bases short and J 5 bases short, with 15 bases between. The germline gives CDR1 SEHNR, CDR2 FQNEAQ (reference sequence). The CDR3 covers 15 residues. Here the CDR3 DNA reads TGTGCCAGCAGCTTAATAGTGGGGTCGCGGACTGAAGCTTTCTTT. Its protein product is CASSLIVGSRTEAFF. The whole variable domain, remainder taken from reference TRBV7-9 and TRBJ1-1, is DTGVSQNPRHKITKRGQNVTFRCDPISEHNRLYWYRQTLGQGPEFLTYFQNEAQLEKSRLLSDRFSAERPKGSFSTLEIQRTEQGDSAMYLCASSLIVGSRTEAFFGQGTRLTVV.

At least ten counts were recorded for this clonotype. V is TRBV11-2 and J is TRBJ2-3; D unresolved. The CDR3 totals 17 residues. V was clipped by 0 bases and J by 1 base, with 14 bases between them. Germline CDR1 and CDR2: SGHAT and FQNNGV. The CDR3 loop reads CASSLDVGGPGTDTQYF. The CDR3 bases are TGTGCCAGCAGCTTAGATGTTGGCGGTCCGGGCACAGATACGCAGTATTTT. Drawing the rest from reference TRBV11-2 and TRBJ2-3, the complete variable domain is EAGVAQSPRYKIIEKRQSVAFWCNPISGHATLYWYQQILGQGPKLLIQFQNNGVVDDSQLPKDRFSAERLKGVDSTLKIQPAKLEDSAVYLCASSLDVGGPGTDTQYFGPGTRLTVL.

This clonotype turned up a few times. This chain joins TRBV7-2 and TRBJ2-1; the D is unclear. The CDR3 has 15 residues. The V gene lost 3 bases and the J gene lost 8 bases, with 17 bases spanning the gap. CDR1 SGHTA and CDR2 FQGNSA come from the germline V gene. CDR3 residues: CASSFEVEEDHEQFF. CDR3 DNA: TGTGCCAGCAGCTTCGAGGTAGAAGAGGACCATGAGCAGTTCTTC.

This chain joins TRBV6-4 and TRBJ2-3; D might be TRBD1 (6 bases). This CDR3 contains 13 residues. Between the trimmed V and J ends, which lost 6 bases and 3 bases, there was a span of 10 bases. Germline lookup yields CDR1 MRHNA and CDR2 SNTAGT. The CDR3: CASSDRTTDTQYF. CDR3 DNA sequence: TGTGCCAGCAGCGACAGGACGACAGATACGCAGTATTTT.

There are many counts of this clonotype. The gene calls are TRBV20-1 and TRBJ1-5, with 7 bases aligning to TRBD1. Trimming took 5 bases from V and 4 from J; bases not matched to a gene: 8. Germline CDR1 reads DFQATT; CDR2 reads SNEGSKA (reference sequence). This CDR3 has 14 amino acids. The CDR3 DNA sequence: TGCAGTGCTGCTGGGACAGAAATTAATCAGCCCCAGCATTTT. The encoded protein is CSAAGTEINQPQHF.

As to this clonotype: A read error may be the cause here, since a much bigger clone is one base away. The CDR3 does not end in the conserved phenylalanine or tryptophan, so this is likely a read error. The chain employs TRBV29-1 and TRBJ2-3, with D perhaps TRBD1 (6 bases). The CDR3 sequence is 13 residues long. CDR1 is SQVTM and CDR2 is ANQGSEA in the germline V gene. V lost 7 bases to trimming and J lost 6 bases, with 17 bases between them. The CDR3 is CSAEGLGADTQYY. CDR3 nucleotides: TGCAGCGCAGAAGGGTTGGGGGCGGATACGCAGTATTAT.

There are many counts of this clonotype. CDR3 amino acids: CASSSAGASSYEQYF. CDR3 sequence (DNA): TGTGCCAGCAGCTCCGCGGGAGCGAGCTCCTACGAGCAGTACTTC. The chain joins TRBV7-2 to TRBJ2-7, with 7 bases fitting TRBD2. CDR1 SGHTA and CDR2 FQGNSA come from the germline V gene. V shed 4 bases, J shed 0 bases, and the junction held 6 bases outside the gene matches. The CDR3 consists of 15 residues.

The chain joins TRBV12-3 or TRBV12-4 to TRBJ2-1; D is unresolved. This CDR3 is 18 amino acids long. V lost 5 bases and J lost 0, with 20 bases in between. DNA of the CDR3: TGTGCCAGCAGTGCTCCCATTGGCACCTATAGCTCCTACAATGAGCAGTTCTTC. Its translation is CASSAPIGTYSSYNEQFF.

This clonotype was seen ten or more times. The V call is TRBV6-5, the J call TRBJ2-1; TRBD2 agrees at 8 bases. Germline V gene lookup returns CDR1 MNHEY and CDR2 SVGAGI. CDR3 length: 14 residues. With 8 bases clipped from V and 7 bases from J, the junction kept 10 bases outside the gene matches. CDR3 sequence: CASQYSGAQNEQFF. CDR3 coding DNA: TGTGCCAGCCAGTATAGCGGGGCCCAGAATGAGCAGTTCTTC.

The CDR3 protein is CSVWPGGETQYF. The CDR3 bases are TGCAGTGTCTGGCCTGGCGGTGAGACCCAGTACTTC. This chain joins TRBV20-1 and TRBJ2-5; D not resolved. Germline CDR1 and CDR2: DFQATT and SNEGSKA (reference sequence). Trimming cost V 7 bases and J 5 bases, with 14 bases left between them. The CDR3 sequence is 12 residues long.

This clonotype was counted between two and nine times. The chain recombines TRBV2 with TRBJ2-7, with 7 bases aligning to TRBD1. CDR1 is SNHLY, CDR2 FYNNEI, per germline. Trimming removed 6 bases from V and 2 bases from J; junction bases left unmatched: 10. CDR3 size: 15 residues. CDR3 protein: CASRLGQVGPYEQYF. For the CDR3, the DNA is TGTGCCAGCAGGTTAGGACAGGTAGGACCCTACGAGCAGTACTTC.

The chain recombines TRBV20-1 with TRBJ1-2; D ambiguous. There are 13 residues in the CDR3. V lost 1 base, J lost 2 bases, and 8 bases lay in between. Germline CDR1 DFQATT, CDR2 SNEGSKA (reference sequence). The CDR3 sequence: CSARVGQNYGYTF. The CDR3 DNA is TGCAGTGCTAGAGTAGGTCAAAACTATGGCTACACCTTC.

This clonotype was detected a few times. The chain couples TRBV6-2 or TRBV6-3 to TRBJ1-2; weak D call: TRBD1 (5 bases). This CDR3 comprises 12 residues. Trimming cost V 0 bases and J 12 bases, with 11 bases left between them. Germline lookup yields CDR1 MNHEY and CDR2 SVGEGT. The CDR3 DNA reads TGTGCCAGCAGTTACTCGTGGGGCCTTCACACCTTC. This translates into CASSYSWGLHTF.

This chain links TRBV28 with TRBJ2-4; D tentatively reads TRBD1 or TRBD2 (6 bases each). The germline V gene encodes CDR1 MDHEN and CDR2 SYDVKM. The CDR3 extends over 13 amino acids. Trimming pared 6 bases from V and 5 bases from J, leaving 11 bases between. Here the CDR3 DNA reads TGTGCCAGCAGGAAGGGGGGAGAAAACATTCAGTACTTC. Translation gives CASRKGGENIQYF.

This clonotype was counted only a few times. The chain joins TRBV9 to TRBJ2-3; D possibly corresponds to TRBD1 (6 bases). This CDR3 has 14 residues. Germline assignment: CDR1 SGDLS and CDR2 YYNGEE. V was clipped by 0 bases and J by 2 bases, with 7 bases between them. In DNA, the CDR3 is TGTGCCAGCAGCGTAGAGGGGGTCACAGATACGCAGTATTTT. Residues: CASSVEGVTDTQYF.